This T cell receptor beta chain stems from a study of T cells after yellow fever vaccination. Study-level information: It was SMART-Seq v4 Ultra Low Input that prepared the fractions with low cell numbers. Study results and caveats: Clonotypes appearing in both CD4 and CD8 compartments existed, and their share was small. A weaker but faster secondary response was observed, peaking on day 5 versus 15.

The CDR3 covers 13 residues. Germline loops: CDR1 LGHDT, CDR2 YNNKEL (reference sequence). V lost 5 bases, J lost 3 bases, and 11 bases lay in between. TCRdb passed the 5' RACE reads through MiXCR, listing each CDR3 protein once. The sample gives some 300,000 distinct CDR3 sequences, around 3.6% of which show up once; around 22% is in the top ten. This clonotype was picked up many times. The antigen remains undetermined. The receptor was isolated from a man aged 18 to 29 who received the YFV17D yellow fever vaccine. The material sequenced was PBMCs, taken on the day of the yellow fever booster vaccination. The rearrangement uses TRBV3-1 and TRBJ2-7; possibly TRBD1 or TRBD2 for D (6 bases each). The CDR3 region is CASSWGAFYEQYF. The CDR3 DNA sequence: TGTGCCAGCAGCTGGGGGGCTTTCTACGAGCAGTACTTC.